Listed here are 21 T cell receptor beta chains from one sample, sequenced in a study of blood T cell repertoires in COVID-19. Profiling relied on immunoSEQ multiplex PCR, and the TCRdb table lists in-frame clones only, not all of them. Found here are 75,000 to 90,000 clones, roughly 78% of them singletons; the top ten hold approximately 4.6%. The source material was peripheral blood. These receptors all come from a woman in her 70s with acute or convalescent COVID-19.

Only one count was recorded for this clone. The rearrangement links TRBV14 to TRBJ2-5, with D possibly matching TRBD2 (6 bases). Germline V gives CDR1 SGHDN, CDR2 FVKESK. The V end was cut by 5 bases, the J end by 7 bases, with 17 bases between. This CDR3 is 14 amino acids long. CDR3 protein: CASSNWRDAGTQYF. Here the CDR3 DNA reads TGTGCCAGCAGCAACTGGAGGGATGCTGGGACCCAGTACTTC.

A single count supports this clone. The chain recombines TRBV4-2 with TRBJ1-2; 8 bases are shared with TRBD1. The CDR3 sequence is 14 residues long. J gave up 7 bases and V 4 bases, and 8 bases lay outside the gene matches. Germline CDR1 is LGHNA and CDR2 is YNFKEQ. Here the CDR3 DNA reads TGTGCCAGCAGCCCCTCGGCAGGGGGCTCTGGCTACACCTTC. Encoded protein: CASSPSAGGSGYTF.

The CDR3 sequence: CASSYSGQSEAFF. As DNA, the CDR3 is TGTGCCAGCAGTTACTCGGGGCAGTCTGAAGCTTTCTTT. This chain joins TRBV6-5 and TRBJ1-1, with D perhaps matching TRBD1 (5 bases). Between the trimmed V and J ends, which lost 0 bases and 6 bases, there was a span of 8 bases. The length of the CDR3 is 13 residues. The V gene's germline CDR1 is MNHEY and CDR2 SVGAGI.

In this sample, this clone turned up a few times. The chain recombines TRBV5-1 with TRBJ2-7, with D tentatively TRBD2 (5 bases). The V end was cut by 3 bases, the J end by 0 bases, with 16 bases between. The germline gives CDR1 SGHRS, CDR2 YFSETQ. The CDR3 has 16 amino acids. The CDR3 loop is CASSSGVLTSSYEQYF. For the CDR3, the DNA is TGCGCCAGCAGCTCCGGGGTCCTCACCAGCTCCTACGAGCAGTACTTC.

This clone was counted a few times. The CDR3 coding sequence is TGTGCCAGCAGCTTGGGGGTCCGGGGGGGACTGAACACTGAAGCTTTCTTT. It codes for CASSLGVRGGLNTEAFF. The chain is built from TRBV5-4 and TRBJ1-1; D might be TRBD1 (5 bases). Germline V gene data show CDR1 as SGHNT and CDR2 as YYREEE (reference sequence). Trimming stripped 0 bases from V and 0 bases from J, with 15 bases between. This CDR3 is 17 amino acids long.

The chain has TRBV3-1 (or the pseudogene TRBV3-2) and TRBJ2-5; TRBD2 matches 13 bases. V shed 2 bases, J shed 5 bases, and the junction held 5 bases outside the gene matches. There are 16 residues in the CDR3. Germline V lookup: CDR1 LGHDT, CDR2 YNNKEL (reference sequence). The CDR3 spells CASSQTSGGEYETQYF. In nucleotides, the CDR3 is TGTGCCAGCAGCCAAACTAGCGGGGGGGAGTATGAGACCCAGTACTTC.

The V and J genes are TRBV18 and TRBJ1-3; D is unresolved. The ends were cut back, 2 bases at V and 0 bases at J, with 11 bases in the middle. Germline CDR1 reads KGHSH; CDR2 reads LQKENI. This CDR3 contains 16 residues. The CDR3 region has the DNA TGTGCCAGCTCACCAACACCGGGAGACTCTGGAAACACCATATATTTT. Its translation is CASSPTPGDSGNTIYF.

CDR3 in DNA: TGTGCCACCTTACCACCCAGACAGGGAGCCTACGAGCAGTACTTC. Translation: CATLPPRQGAYEQYF. V usage is TRBV2 and J usage is TRBJ2-7, with TRBD1 identical over 7 bases. The CDR3 length is 15 residues. CDR1 is SNHLY, CDR2 FYNNEI, per germline. V shed 10 bases, J shed 2 bases, and the junction held 14 bases outside the gene matches.

This chain links TRBV7-2 with TRBJ2-3; TRBD2 matches 7 bases. Germline V gives CDR1 SGHTA, CDR2 FQGNSA. V lost 7 bases to trimming and J lost 2 bases; unmatched junction nucleotides: 6. This CDR3 has 14 residues. The CDR3 reads CASNLGGNTDTQYF. CDR3 in DNA: TGTGCCAGCAACTTGGGAGGGAACACAGATACGCAGTATTTT.

Note on this clone: Other DNA sequences of this sample code for an identical CDR3. The chain is built from TRBV19 and TRBJ1-4, with 7 nucleotides matching TRBD1. This CDR3 spans 15 amino acids. Germline CDR1 and CDR2: LNHDA and SQIVND (reference sequence). After removal of 6 bases from V and 0 bases from J, the junction contained 4 bases not matched to a gene. This chain's CDR3 is CASSGTAATNEKLFF. CDR3 nucleotides: TGTGCCAGTAGCGGGACAGCTGCAACTAATGAAAAACTGTTTTTT.

The chain employs TRBV7-3 and TRBJ2-2; TRBD1 might be the D (6 bases). The CDR3 covers 16 residues. Germline V lookup: CDR1 SGHTA, CDR2 FQGTGA. V gave up 1 base and J gave up 6 bases, with 15 bases separating them. CDR3 DNA sequence: TGTGCCAGCAGCTTAAATGGCAGGGGTGTCGCCGGGGAGCTGTTTTTT. Its translation is CASSLNGRGVAGELFF.

This chain connects TRBV5-1 to TRBJ2-7; TRBD2 agrees at 9 bases. Trimming at V came to 1 base and at J to 3 bases, leaving 5 bases not matched to a gene. Germline CDR1 reads SGHRS; CDR2 reads YFSETQ. CDR3 length: 15 amino acids. CDR3 protein: CASSLSPAGGYEQYF. The CDR3 DNA reads as TGCGCCAGCAGCTTGTCCCCAGCGGGGGGCTACGAGCAGTACTTC.

The chain is built from TRBV9 and TRBJ2-7; TRBD1 aligns across 8 bases. Germline values: CDR1 SGDLS, CDR2 YYNGEE. CDR3 size: 14 residues. J was trimmed by 7 bases and V by 4 bases; bases with no gene match: 10. The CDR3 DNA reads TGTGCCAGCAGCCCCACAGGGGGTGGTGTGGAGCAGTACTTC. This gives the protein CASSPTGGGVEQYF.

The rearrangement joins TRBV12-5 to TRBJ2-3; 10 bases are a match to TRBD2. The V gene end was trimmed by 5 bases and the J gene end by 1 base; junction bases not matched to a gene: 12. The V gene's germline CDR1 is LGHNT and CDR2 FRNRAP. This CDR3 region has 18 residues. The CDR3 here is CASGLHLLAGKGTDTQYF. The CDR3 nucleotides read TGTGCTAGTGGTCTCCACCTACTAGCGGGGAAGGGCACAGATACGCAGTATTTT.

The rearrangement joins TRBV18 to TRBJ1-2; D is unclear. Germline CDR1 is KGHSH and CDR2 is LQKENI. Trimming left V 2 bases short and J 1 base short, with 8 bases between. The length of the CDR3 is 14 residues. The CDR3 DNA reads as TGTGCCAGCTCACCAGCCACAGTTAACTATGGCTACACCTTC. This encodes CASSPATVNYGYTF.

The genes are TRBV13 and TRBJ1-6; possibly TRBD1 for D (5 bases). The germline CDR1 and CDR2 sequences are PRHDT and FYEKMQ (reference sequence). The CDR3 runs to 15 residues. Trimming removed 6 bases from V and 2 bases from J, with 11 bases in between. The CDR3 DNA sequence: TGTGCCAGCAGACCCCCAGGGACCTATAATTCACCCCTCCACTTT. Amino acids: CASRPPGTYNSPLHF.

This chain uses TRBV6-2 or TRBV6-3 with TRBJ2-2, with TRBD1 matching over 7 bases. Germline V gives CDR1 MNHEY, CDR2 SVGEGT. Losses at the gene ends were 2 bases for V and 4 bases for J; bases not matched to a gene: 7. This CDR3 contains 16 residues. This chain's CDR3 is CASSYPTGVGTGELFF. In DNA form, the CDR3 reads TGTGCCAGCAGTTACCCTACAGGGGTAGGCACCGGGGAGCTGTTTTTT.

This sequence joins TRBV11-1 and TRBJ2-1; 11 bases are a match to TRBD2. CDR1 is SGHAT, CDR2 FQDESV, per germline (reference sequence). CDR3 length: 15 amino acids. J gave up 9 bases and V 1 base, and 5 bases lay outside the gene matches. The CDR3 reads CASSLVAGGPGEQFF. The CDR3 DNA reads as TGTGCCAGCAGCTTAGTAGCGGGGGGGCCGGGTGAGCAGTTCTTC.

The chain has TRBV7-2 and TRBJ2-5, with TRBD2 matching over 10 bases. Unmatched junction bases numbered 6, after V lost 7 bases and J lost 1 base. The CDR3 runs 15 residues. In germline, CDR1 is SGHTA, CDR2 FQGNSA. For the CDR3, the DNA is TGTGCCAGCAACCTAGCGGGGGCACTCCAAGAGACCCAGTACTTC. The encoded protein is CASNLAGALQETQYF.

The chain employs TRBV28 and TRBJ1-2; D possibly corresponds to TRBD1 (6 bases). Germline CDR1 MDHEN, CDR2 SYDVKM. Trimming shortened V by 5 bases and J by 8 bases, and 12 bases separated the two germline ends. There are 12 residues in the CDR3. The CDR3 DNA reads TGTGCCAGCAGTAACCAGGGGTACGGCTACACCTTC. Amino acid sequence: CASSNQGYGYTF.

This chain links TRBV10-3 with TRBJ1-5; TRBD1 matches at 8 bases. V gave up 5 bases and J gave up 7 bases; unmatched junction bases: 7. The CDR3 spans 14 residues. Germline CDR1 reads ENHRY; CDR2 reads SYGVKD. The CDR3 protein is CAISRTGTDQPQHF. Written as DNA, the CDR3 is TGTGCCATCAGTAGGACAGGGACGGACCAGCCCCAGCATTTT.